This is a list of T cell receptor beta chains from one sample in a study of cytomegalovirus exposure and HLA in healthy donors. This table comes from immunoSEQ multiplex PCR, and its TCRdb copy is limited to in-frame clones, with some not included. The data show 110,000 to 150,000 clones, around 10% seen once. Sample: PBMCs. The receptor set was obtained from a male donor in good health and CMV-seronegative. Each CDR3 is given with its conserved first and last residue. Each record gives: V gene, J gene, D gene, clone size, CDR3 protein, CDR3 DNA. D genes are given only for firm matches. Size is stated for part of the rows, as once, few or many counts, or as a class when the clone is expanded.

V: TRBV19; J: TRBJ1-2; D: -; size: few; CDR3: CASRKAGAVNYGYTF; DNA: TGTGCCAGTAGGAAAGCAGGAGCGGTTAACTATGGCTACACCTTC
V: TRBV13; J: TRBJ1-1; D: -; size: few; CDR3: CASRDLSGERTEAFF; DNA: TGTGCCAGCAGGGATCTATCAGGGGAACGGACTGAAGCTTTCTTT
V: TRBV27; J: TRBJ2-5; D: TRBD1; size: -; CDR3: CASERTGGETQYF; DNA: TGTGCCAGCGAAAGAACAGGGGGGGAGACCCAGTACTTC
V: TRBV9; J: TRBJ2-7; D: -; size: -; CDR3: CASRQPGYEQYF; DNA: TGTGCAAGCAGGCAGCCGGGGTACGAGCAGTACTTC
V: TRBV7-3; J: TRBJ2-7; D: TRBD2; size: -; CDR3: CASSLMRASGTNEQYF; DNA: TGTGCCAGCAGCTTAATGCGAGCTAGCGGGACGAACGAGCAGTACTTC
V: TRBV10-3; J: TRBJ1-3; D: -; size: -; CDR3: CAISEGQRSSGNTIYF; DNA: TGTGCCATCAGTGAGGGACAGCGAAGCTCTGGAAACACCATATATTTT
V: TRBV10-3; J: TRBJ2-2; D: -; size: few; CDR3: CAIGTGMRDTGELFF; DNA: TGTGCCATCGGTACAGGGATGAGGGATACCGGGGAGCTGTTTTTT
V: TRBV7-8; J: TRBJ2-7; D: -; size: -; CDR3: CASSLAGRGYEQYF; DNA: TGTGCCAGCAGCTTAGCTGGCAGGGGTTACGAGCAGTACTTC
V: TRBV2; J: TRBJ1-1; D: TRBD1; size: few; CDR3: CASRDRTTQLIAFF; DNA: TGTGCCAGCAGGGACAGGACGACTCAACTAATAGCTTTCTTT
V: TRBV4-3; J: TRBJ2-5; D: TRBD1; size: -; CDR3: CASSQDRGLAETQYF; DNA: TGCGCCAGCAGCCAAGATAGGGGGCTCGCAGAGACCCAGTACTTC
V: TRBV19; J: TRBJ2-7; D: -; size: -; CDR3: CASSIHLDKDYEQYF; DNA: TGTGCCAGTAGTATACACTTGGACAAGGACTACGAGCAGTACTTC